Below are 18 T cell receptor beta chains sequenced from a single sample in a study of PD-1 blockade in mismatch repair-deficient tumors. Assay used: immunoSEQ multiplex PCR; TCRdb lists only in-frame clones, some missing. The sample lists under 50,000 clones; approximately 80% were seen once. The input for sequencing was PBMCs, taken less than 40 weeks after starting pembrolizumab. All receptors derive from an adult with mismatch repair-deficient cancer.

The chain couples TRBV11-2 to TRBJ2-5; TRBD1 aligns across 8 bases. V was pared by 0 bases and J by 2 bases, with 5 bases of the junction left unmatched. There are 16 residues in the CDR3. Germline V gene sequence: CDR1 SGHAT, CDR2 FQNNGV. The CDR3: CASSLDRGLEQETQYF. CDR3 nucleotide sequence: TGTGCCAGCAGCTTAGACAGGGGGCTGGAACAAGAGACCCAGTACTTC.

The chain recombines TRBV9 with TRBJ2-2; 13 bases match TRBD2. The junction had 6 bases not matched to a gene; V was cut back by 4 bases and J by 3 bases. The germline V gene encodes CDR1 SGDLS and CDR2 YYNGEE. The CDR3 length is 17 residues. The CDR3 DNA is TGTGCCAGCAGCTCCCGGGGACTAGCGGGATACACCGGGGAGCTGTTTTTT. Its protein product is CASSSRGLAGYTGELFF.

The chain has TRBV7-9 and TRBJ1-1, with 8 nucleotides matching TRBD1. Germline CDR1 is SEHNR and CDR2 is FQNEAQ (reference sequence). This CDR3 has 12 amino acids. With V trimmed by 6 bases and J by 11 bases, 8 bases remained unmatched. CDR3 coding DNA: TGTGCCAGCAGTCCGAGGACAGGGTGGGCTTTCTTT. It is translated as CASSPRTGWAFF. Variable domain in full (rest from reference TRBV7-9 and TRBJ1-1): DTGVSQNPRHKITKRGQNVTFRCDPISEHNRLYWYRQTLGQGPEFLTYFQNEAQLEKSRLLSDRFSAERPKGSFSTLEIQRTEQGDSAMYLCASSPRTGWAFFGQGTRLTVV.

The rearrangement links TRBV11-2 to TRBJ2-7, with 11 nucleotides matching TRBD2. Germline V gene sequence: CDR1 SGHAT, CDR2 FQNNGV. After removal of 1 base from V and 4 bases from J, the junction contained 9 bases not matched to a gene. The CDR3 spans 17 residues. CDR3 DNA: TGTGCCAGCAGCTTAGGGACGACTAGCGGGATTGCTTACGAGCAGTACTTC. Its translation: CASSLGTTSGIAYEQYF. The full variable domain, its missing parts supplied by reference TRBV11-2 and TRBJ2-7, is EAGVAQSPRYKIIEKRQSVAFWCNPISGHATLYWYQQILGQGPKLLIQFQNNGVVDDSQLPKDRFSAERLKGVDSTLKIQPAKLEDSAVYLCASSLGTTSGIAYEQYFGPGTRLTVT.

V is TRBV16 and J is TRBJ1-4; a weak D match, TRBD1 (6 bases). The V and J ends lost 6 bases and 7 bases respectively, with 18 bases between them. The CDR3 extends over 15 amino acids. Germline V CDR1 and CDR2: KGHSY, FQNENV. Here the CDR3 DNA reads TGTGCCAGCAGATCCGGACGCCTAGGGGGTGAAAAACTGTTTTTT. Its translation is CASRSGRLGGEKLFF.

The genes are TRBV2 and TRBJ1-2, with 8 nucleotides matching TRBD1. CDR1 is SNHLY and CDR2 is FYNNEI in the germline V gene. The CDR3 is 14 residues long. The V segment lost 5 bases and the J segment 6 bases; nucleotides outside the gene matches: 8. As DNA, the CDR3 is TGTGCCAGCAGTCATCGGACAGGGTGGAATGGCTACACCTTC. Translated: CASSHRTGWNGYTF.

This chain uses TRBV6-5 with TRBJ2-6; weak D call: TRBD1 (5 bases). Per germline, CDR1 MNHEY and CDR2 SVGAGI. The CDR3 consists of 14 residues. Trimming took 5 bases from V and 2 from J, leaving 7 bases between them. DNA of the CDR3: TGTGCCAGCAGTCCCAGGGCTGGGGCCAACGTCCTGACTTTC. This sequence encodes CASSPRAGANVLTF.

The J gene is TRBJ2-7, the V gene TRBV5-1; D may be TRBD1 (5 bases). The V end lost 5 bases, the J end lost 0 bases, and 12 bases lay between the germline ends. Per the germline V gene, CDR1 is SGHRS and CDR2 is YFSETQ. The CDR3 consists of 14 residues. CDR3 region: CASSPTVYSYEQYF. The CDR3 DNA reads as TGCGCCAGCAGTCCGACAGTCTACTCCTACGAGCAGTACTTC.

The genes are TRBV10-3 and TRBJ2-2; TRBD1 is a possible D gene (5 bases). This CDR3 is built from 15 residues. Germline-derived CDR1 and CDR2 are ENHRY and SYGVKD. Trimming pared 2 bases from V and 2 bases from J, leaving 9 bases between. The CDR3 DNA follows: TGTGCCATCAGTGAGAGCAGGGTAAACACCGGGGAGCTGTTTTTT. It encodes CAISESRVNTGELFF.

Here the CDR3 DNA reads TGCGCCAGCACCGACAGTGCTGACACCGGGGAGCTGTTTTTT. It specifies CASTDSADTGELFF. The chain carries TRBV5-1 and TRBJ2-2; D may be TRBD1 (5 bases). In germline, CDR1 is SGHRS, CDR2 YFSETQ. V was pared by 6 bases and J by 3 bases, with 12 bases between. There are 14 residues in the CDR3.

The V and J genes are TRBV7-2 and TRBJ2-3; possibly TRBD2 for D (5 bases). Germline V gives CDR1 SGHTA, CDR2 FQGNSA. The CDR3 has 16 amino acids. V lost 5 bases and J lost 3, with 18 bases in between. The CDR3 protein is CASSPLQADWTDTQYF. The CDR3 DNA reads as TGTGCCAGCAGCCCCCTCCAGGCGGACTGGACAGATACGCAGTATTTT.

Regarding this clone: At one of its ends the junction is not consistent with the germline gene, which may arise from a read error. This CDR3 is CAWSGFIEGGHF. CDR3 bases: TGTGCCTGGAGTGGGTTCATTGAAGGGGGACACTTC. V usage is TRBV30 and J usage is TRBJ1-2; tentative D call: TRBD1 (6 bases). Germline V lookup: CDR1 GTSNPN, CDR2 SVGIG (reference sequence). The CDR3 runs 12 residues.

The chain recombines TRBV28 with TRBJ1-5, with a possible D match to TRBD1 (6 bases). Looked up from germline, CDR1 is MDHEN and CDR2 is SYDVKM. V was shortened by 8 bases and J by 7 bases, with 24 bases between the two germline ends. The CDR3 runs to 16 residues. The CDR3 DNA follows: TGTGCCAGCGGGGGGGGAGGGGGGCGTTATAAACAGCCCCAGCATTTT. It yields the protein CASGGGGGRYKQPQHF. Combining the CDR3 with reference TRBV28 and TRBJ1-5 gives the whole variable domain DVKVTQSSRYLVKRTGEKVFLECVQDMDHENMFWYRQDPGLGLRLIYFSYDVKMKEKGDIPEGYSVSREKKERFSLILESASTNQTSMYLCASGGGGGRYKQPQHFGDGTRLSIL.

The J gene is TRBJ2-3, the V gene TRBV21-1; the table's D gene call, TRBD2, was not cross checked with the DNA. TRBV21-1 is listed as a pseudogene. The CDR3 has 20 residues. CDR3 residues: CASSNTSHGWGGRCTDTQYF. CDR3 DNA: TGTGCCAGCAGCAATACCTCCCATGGTTGGGGCGGGAGGTGCACAGATACGCAGTATTTT.

This chain joins TRBV9 and TRBJ1-2; D is possibly TRBD1 (5 bases). The length of the CDR3 is 14 residues. Germline values: CDR1 SGDLS, CDR2 YYNGEE. V gave up 4 bases and J gave up 9 bases, with 19 bases separating them. DNA for the CDR3: TGTGCCAGCAGCTCTACGCCGCACAGGTCGAGCTACACCTTC. It translates to CASSSTPHRSSYTF.

The chain carries TRBV7-9 and TRBJ2-5, with TRBD2 identical over 15 bases. Germline V gives CDR1 SEHNR, CDR2 FQNEAQ (reference sequence). The junction had 3 bases not matched to a gene; V was cut back by 3 bases and J by 4 bases. The CDR3 length is 16 residues. The CDR3 spells CASSLGTSGRIETQYF. The CDR3 DNA reads as TGTGCCAGCAGCTTGGGGACTAGCGGGAGGATAGAGACCCAGTACTTC.

The genes are TRBV6-6 and TRBJ1-2; 8 nucleotides agree with TRBD1. The V segment lost 4 bases and the J segment 0 bases; nucleotides outside the gene matches: 7. The CDR3 loop spans 16 amino acids. Germline V gene sequence: CDR1 MNHNY, CDR2 SVGAGI (reference sequence). The CDR3: CASSLRDRSPNYGYTF. The CDR3 DNA reads as TGTGCCAGCAGTTTGCGGGACAGGTCTCCTAACTATGGCTACACCTTC.

This sequence joins TRBV5-6 and TRBJ2-7; 8 bases fit TRBD2. The junction had 11 bases not matched to a gene; V was cut back by 1 base and J by 5 bases. The CDR3 consists of 16 residues. Germline CDR1 SGHDT, CDR2 YYEEEE. CDR3 in DNA: TGTGCCAGCAGCTTGAATCCGAGCGGGAGTACCCACGAGCAGTACTTC. This sequence encodes CASSLNPSGSTHEQYF.